These 5 T cell receptor beta chains were all obtained from the same sample, sequenced in a study of identical twins (dated by TCRdb to the mid-2010s). The library was generated by 5' RACE. Sequencing instrument: Illumina HiSeq 2000. In TCRdb, the public reads were trimmed at Q25 with fastp and aligned with MiXCR, with productive beta chains retained. Every CDR3 protein is listed once, alongside the most common genes and DNA of its rows. A total of hundreds of thousands of distinct CDR3 sequences appear in this sample, about 8.3% of them only once. The ten largest clones add up to approximately 2.1% of the sample. The same sample was also studied in work on yellow fever vaccine responses in identical twins.

Sequenced input: memory (CD45RO+) T cells sorted from blood. This specimen's cell subset or site label, per the study, means: CD45RO+ enriched T cells. These receptors originate from a woman aged 18 to 35 in good health.

This clonotype was seen only a few times. This sequence joins TRBV5-1 and TRBJ1-2; the match to TRBD1 covers 8 bases. Germline V gene lookup returns CDR1 SGHRS and CDR2 YFSETQ. The CDR3 has 18 amino acids. Germline trimming cut 1 base from V and 4 bases from J; bases unmatched to any gene: 15. The CDR3 bases are TGCGCCAGCAGCTTGTGGGCCCGACAGGGGCCCTCGGGCTATGGCTACACCTTC. This encodes CASSLWARQGPSGYGYTF.

The chain joins TRBV20-1 to TRBJ2-1; 8 bases align to TRBD2. CDR1 is DFQATT, CDR2 SNEGSKA, per germline (reference sequence). J was trimmed by 9 bases and V by 0 bases; bases with no gene match: 10. CDR3 length equals 15 residues. This chain's CDR3 is CSARDSSGTRSEQFF. CDR3 in DNA: TGCAGTGCTAGAGATAGTAGCGGGACCCGATCTGAGCAGTTCTTC.

Many counts were recorded for this clonotype. This rearrangement joins TRBV9 to TRBJ1-2; no reliable D call. With 4 bases removed from V and 2 bases from J, the gap between germline ends came to 9 bases. This CDR3 has 13 residues. Germline V lookup: CDR1 SGDLS, CDR2 YYNGEE. Written as DNA, the CDR3 is TGTGCCAGCAGCCTCGACATGAACTATGGCTACACCTTC. It specifies CASSLDMNYGYTF.

The chain couples TRBV19 to TRBJ2-2, with TRBD1 identical over 7 bases. Germline trimming cut 6 bases from V and 3 bases from J; bases unmatched to any gene: 4. This CDR3 spans 14 amino acids. CDR1 and CDR2 (germline): LNHDA, SQIVND (reference sequence). The CDR3 region has the DNA TGTGCCAGTAGAGAGGGACAGTACACCGGGGAGCTGTTTTTT. It is translated as CASREGQYTGELFF.

V is TRBV7-9 and J is TRBJ2-3; 13 nucleotides match TRBD2. Germline V lookup: CDR1 SEHNR, CDR2 FQNEAQ (reference sequence). The CDR3 consists of 16 residues. With 4 bases clipped from V and 8 bases from J, the junction kept 9 bases outside the gene matches. The CDR3 DNA sequence: TGTGCCAGCAGCTCCGGACTAGCGGGAGAGAAGAGTACGCAGTATTTT. This encodes CASSSGLAGEKSTQYF.